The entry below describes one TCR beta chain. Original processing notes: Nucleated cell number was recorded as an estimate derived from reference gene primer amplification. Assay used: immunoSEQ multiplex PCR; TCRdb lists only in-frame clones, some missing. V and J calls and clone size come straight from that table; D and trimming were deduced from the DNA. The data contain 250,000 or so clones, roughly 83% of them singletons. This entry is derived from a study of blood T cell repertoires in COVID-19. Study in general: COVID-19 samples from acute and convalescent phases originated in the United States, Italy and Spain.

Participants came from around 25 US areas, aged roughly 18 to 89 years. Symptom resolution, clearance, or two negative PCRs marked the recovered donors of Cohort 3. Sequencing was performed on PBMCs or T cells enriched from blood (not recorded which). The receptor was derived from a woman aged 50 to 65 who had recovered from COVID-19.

The DNA for the CDR3 is TGTGCCAGCAGTTCCCAGATTCATAGCAATCAGCCCCAGCATTTT. It yields the protein CASSSQIHSNQPQHF. V is TRBV6-6 and J is TRBJ1-5; D remains ambiguous. This CDR3 is built from 15 residues. V was shortened by 4 bases and J by 0 bases, with 10 bases between the two germline ends. Germline CDR1 reads MNHNY; CDR2 reads SVGAGI (reference sequence).